Below, 22 T cell receptor beta chains from the same sample are listed, as sequenced in a study of shared clonotypes between healthy human individuals. Cells designated naive CD8 were CD45RO-negative and were positively selected for CCR7, with terminally differentiated effector memory CD45RA+ cells excluded. Only in-frame clones appear in the TCRdb table, and some are missing; sequencing was by immunoSEQ multiplex PCR. The sample lists roughly 770,000 clones; about 96% were seen once. The sequencing sample was made of naive CD8+ T cells sorted from blood. These receptors were obtained from a man in his thirties or forties in good health.

Only one count was recorded for this clone. The chain joins TRBV4-3 to TRBJ2-1; 14 bases are a match to TRBD2. J was trimmed by 16 bases and V by 3 bases; bases with no gene match: 8. The V gene's germline CDR1 is LGHNA and CDR2 YSLEER. The CDR3 has 14 amino acids. Here the CDR3 DNA reads TGCGCCAGCAGCCACGGACTAGCGGGGGGAGCACAATTCTTC. Encoded protein: CASSHGLAGGAQFF.

The chain couples TRBV9 to TRBJ2-1, with D unclear. The germline V and J ends were trimmed by 0 bases and 4 bases, with 8 bases remaining between them. Germline V CDR1 and CDR2: SGDLS, YYNGEE. The CDR3 sequence is 14 residues long. The CDR3 DNA is TGTGCCAGCAGCGTAGAGGCTCCATACAATGAGCAGTTCTTC. As protein: CASSVEAPYNEQFF.

The chain links TRBV5-5 to TRBJ2-7; the match to TRBD1 covers 8 bases. The V gene end was trimmed by 3 bases and the J gene end by 0 bases; junction bases not matched to a gene: 11. This CDR3 region has 17 residues. Per the germline V gene, CDR1 is SGHKS and CDR2 is YYEKEE (reference sequence). The CDR3 spells CASSWRPGGDNSYEQYF. The CDR3 DNA is TGTGCCAGCAGCTGGCGTCCAGGGGGCGATAACTCCTACGAGCAGTACTTC.

The chain employs TRBV7-2 and TRBJ1-2; 8 bases are a match to TRBD1. Germline-derived CDR1 and CDR2 are SGHTA and FQGNSA. The CDR3 has 14 residues. The V segment lost 5 bases and the J segment 5 bases; nucleotides outside the gene matches: 7. The CDR3 nucleotides read TGTGCCAGCAGCGGTGGACAGGGCTTTTATGGCTACACCTTC. Its translation is CASSGGQGFYGYTF.

Comments on this clone: The same CDR3 is also encoded by other DNA sequences in this sample. The rearrangement joins TRBV5-4 to TRBJ2-1; 7 positions match TRBD2. This CDR3 spans 12 amino acids. Trimming at V came to 4 bases and at J to 7 bases, leaving 2 bases not matched to a gene. The germline V gene encodes CDR1 SGHNT and CDR2 YYREEE (reference sequence). CDR3 region: CASSLGRNEQFF. In nucleotides, the CDR3 is TGTGCCAGCAGCCTCGGGAGGAATGAGCAGTTCTTC.

This chain joins TRBV7-9 and TRBJ2-7, with TRBD1 identical over 9 bases. Trimming removed 5 bases from V and 3 bases from J; junction bases left unmatched: 8. CDR1 and CDR2 (germline): SEHNR, FQNEAQ (reference sequence). This CDR3 region has 15 residues. The CDR3 is CASSMNRDRVYEQYF. CDR3 DNA: TGTGCCAGCAGCATGAACCGGGACAGGGTCTACGAGCAGTACTTC.

This chain connects TRBV18 to TRBJ1-1; D gene ambiguous. With 6 bases removed from V and 3 bases from J, the gap between germline ends came to 11 bases. The V gene's germline CDR1 is KGHSH and CDR2 LQKENI. This CDR3 comprises 13 residues. CDR3 region: CASSEWRDTEAFF. The CDR3 DNA reads as TGTGCCAGCTCCGAATGGAGGGACACTGAAGCTTTCTTT. Using reference TRBV18 and TRBJ1-1 for the parts outside the CDR3, the full variable domain is NAGVMQNPRHLVRRRGQEARLRCSPMKGHSHVYWYRQLPEEGLKFMVYLQKENIIDESGMPKERFSAEFPKEGPSILRIQQVVRGDSAAYFCASSEWRDTEAFFGQGTRLTVV.

This clone was observed once. The J gene is TRBJ2-7, the V gene TRBV19; no reliable D call. Per the germline V gene, CDR1 is LNHDA and CDR2 is SQIVND (reference sequence). V lost 3 bases to trimming and J lost 2 bases, with 11 bases between them. CDR3 length: 14 residues. CDR3 sequence (DNA): TGTGCCAGTAGTATTCGGGCCCTCACCTACGAGCAGTACTTC. This sequence encodes CASSIRALTYEQYF.

V gene TRBV7-6 combines with J gene TRBJ2-3; TRBD1 matches 9 bases. CDR3 length equals 16 residues. J gave up 3 bases and V 5 bases, and 9 bases lay outside the gene matches. From germline, CDR1 is SGHVS and CDR2 FNYEAQ. The CDR3 loop is CASSDFTGQGTDTQYF. For the CDR3, the DNA is TGTGCCAGCAGCGACTTCACGGGACAGGGAACAGATACGCAGTATTTT.

The CDR3 here is CASSYEGKGQQFF. The CDR3 DNA sequence: TGTGCCAGCAGTTACGAAGGGAAGGGTCAGCAGTTCTTC. The chain links TRBV6-6 to TRBJ2-1; D remains unclear. This CDR3 has 13 amino acids. V gave up 2 bases and J gave up 11 bases, with 13 bases separating them. From germline, CDR1 is MNHNY and CDR2 SVGAGI (reference sequence).

V and J are TRBV7-9 and TRBJ1-2, with unresolved D. V gave up 5 bases and J gave up 3 bases, with 19 bases separating them. In germline, CDR1 is SEHNR, CDR2 FQNEAQ (reference sequence). The CDR3 covers 16 residues. The CDR3 bases are TGTGCCAGCAGCCGCGAACCGGGTTTCGCCGACTATGGCTACACCTTC. Protein product: CASSREPGFADYGYTF.

The J gene is TRBJ1-3, the V gene TRBV15; D not certain. The V end lost 0 bases, the J end lost 0 bases, and 9 bases lay between the germline ends. The CDR3 spans 16 residues. CDR1 is LNHNV and CDR2 is YYDKDF in the germline V gene (reference sequence). CDR3 in DNA: TGTGCCACCAGCAGAGATCTTTCTAGCTCTGGAAACACCATATATTTT. This gives the protein CATSRDLSSSGNTIYF.

This clone was seen once. The rearrangement uses TRBV9 and TRBJ2-7; 8 bases fit TRBD1. The V segment lost 3 bases and the J segment 4 bases; nucleotides outside the gene matches: 9. Germline CDR1 and CDR2: SGDLS and YYNGEE. CDR3 length equals 15 residues. The CDR3 sequence: CASSATGALGYEQYF. The CDR3 DNA reads TGTGCCAGCAGCGCGACAGGGGCCCTGGGGTACGAGCAGTACTTC.

The chain combines TRBV25-1 with TRBJ2-7; D is undetermined. V lost 3 bases, J lost 9 bases, and 9 bases lay in between. CDR3 length: 11 amino acids. Germline CDR1 is MGHDK and CDR2 is SYGVNS. CDR3 in amino acids: CASSDTVAQYF. In DNA form, the CDR3 reads TGTGCCAGCAGTGACACGGTGGCGCAGTACTTC.

This chain joins TRBV20-1 and TRBJ2-1; TRBD2 is a possible D gene (5 bases). The V end lost 6 bases, the J end lost 2 bases, and 5 bases lay between the germline ends. The CDR3 spans 11 residues. Germline V lookup: CDR1 DFQATT, CDR2 SNEGSKA (reference sequence). For the CDR3, the DNA is TGCAGTGCCGGGACCTACAATGAGCAGTTCTTC. Translating gives CSAGTYNEQFF.

V gene TRBV28 combines with J gene TRBJ2-3; 8 bases align to TRBD2. The germline V gene has CDR1 MDHEN and CDR2 SYDVKM. V lost 5 bases to trimming and J lost 7 bases; unmatched junction nucleotides: 11. The CDR3 runs to 15 residues. The DNA of the CDR3 is TGTGCCAGCAGTCCGACGGGACTAGAGGAATATACGCAGTATTTT. It specifies CASSPTGLEEYTQYF.

This clone was found once. The chain recombines TRBV7-9 with TRBJ1-4; tentative D call: TRBD1 (6 bases). CDR3 length: 14 amino acids. The germline V gene has CDR1 SEHNR and CDR2 FQNEAQ (reference sequence). V was shortened by 0 bases and J by 8 bases, with 10 bases between the two germline ends. CDR3 protein: CASSLAGGWEKLFF. The DNA for the CDR3 is TGTGCCAGCAGCTTAGCCGGGGGCTGGGAAAAACTGTTTTTT.

The gene calls are TRBV29-1 and TRBJ2-5; possibly TRBD1 or TRBD2 for D (5 bases each). With 6 bases removed from V and 4 bases from J, the gap between germline ends came to 27 bases. The CDR3 is 17 amino acids. The germline V gene encodes CDR1 SQVTM and CDR2 ANQGSEA. The chain's CDR3 is CSVVSSTERGPRETQYF. The DNA of the CDR3 is TGCAGCGTCGTTAGTTCGACAGAGCGAGGGCCAAGAGAGACCCAGTACTTC.

The chain uses TRBV30 and TRBJ2-7; D not certain. The CDR3 is 13 amino acids. The germline V gene has CDR1 GTSNPN and CDR2 SVGIG (reference sequence). The germline V and J ends were trimmed by 4 bases and 3 bases, with 13 bases remaining between them. In nucleotides, the CDR3 is TGTGCCTGGAAAGGGCCACCTAGCTACGAGCAGTACTTC. As protein: CAWKGPPSYEQYF. Full variable domain (remainder filled in from reference TRBV30 and TRBJ2-7): SQTIHQWPATLVQPVGSPLSLECTVEGTSNPNLYWYRQAAGRGLQLLFYSVGIGQISSEVPQNLSASRPQDRQFILSSKKLLLSDSGFYLCAWKGPPSYEQYFGPGTRLTVT.

The J gene is TRBJ2-7, the V gene TRBV27; 10 nucleotides agree with TRBD2. The V gene end was trimmed by 4 bases and the J gene end by 2 bases; junction bases not matched to a gene: 11. Germline CDR1 is MNHEY and CDR2 is SMNVEV (reference sequence). This CDR3 contains 17 residues. The CDR3 nucleotides read TGTGCCAGCAGTTCCTCTAGCGGGAGAGTGCCCCCCTACGAGCAGTACTTC. Translated: CASSSSSGRVPPYEQYF.

CDR3 DNA: TGTGCCAGCAGCCCGGGGACAGTTTCTAGCACAGATACGCAGTATTTT. This encodes CASSPGTVSSTDTQYF. The V and J genes are TRBV9 and TRBJ2-3; 7 bases align to TRBD1. After removal of 4 bases from V and 0 bases from J, the junction contained 8 bases not matched to a gene. CDR1 and CDR2 (germline): SGDLS, YYNGEE. This CDR3 has 16 residues.

The chain joins TRBV6-6 to TRBJ2-7, with 7 bases identical to TRBD1. Trimming cost V 8 bases and J 4 bases; bases outside gene matches: 11. Per the germline V gene, CDR1 is MNHNY and CDR2 is SVGAGI (reference sequence). CDR3 length: 14 residues. The CDR3 sequence is CASCPTGTVYEQYF. The CDR3 DNA reads TGTGCCAGCTGTCCAACGGGGACAGTATACGAGCAGTACTTC.